The 14 T cell receptor beta chains below come from one sample, sequenced in a study of blood T cell repertoires in COVID-19. Sequencing used immunoSEQ multiplex PCR; TCRdb keeps in-frame clones, though not all of them. The sample shows about 110,000 clones, approximately 79% of them seen only once. The sequencing sample was made of peripheral blood. Receptor source: a man between 70 and 80 years old with active or convalescent COVID-19.

V and J are TRBV6-5 and TRBJ1-6, with D possibly matching TRBD1 (5 bases). The CDR3 is 14 residues long. V gave up 0 bases and J gave up 7 bases, with 7 bases separating them. Germline V lookup: CDR1 MNHEY, CDR2 SVGAGI. The CDR3 DNA reads as TGTGCCAGCAGTTACTCGACAGAAAATTCACCCCTCCACTTT. Protein: CASSYSTENSPLHF.

V and J are TRBV5-1 and TRBJ2-1, with D hard to call. Trimming took 4 bases from V and 4 from J, leaving 12 bases between them. Germline loops: CDR1 SGHRS, CDR2 YFSETQ. There are 14 residues in the CDR3. The CDR3 reads CASSPEPIYNEQFF. Here the CDR3 DNA reads TGCGCCAGCAGCCCAGAACCGATTTACAATGAGCAGTTCTTC.

The chain combines TRBV7-9 with TRBJ1-2; a possible D gene is TRBD1 (6 bases). With 2 bases removed from V and 6 bases from J, the gap between germline ends came to 16 bases. Per germline, CDR1 SEHNR and CDR2 FQNEAQ (reference sequence). The CDR3 runs 15 residues. The CDR3 loop reads CASSLPLEGENGYTF. The CDR3 DNA follows: TGTGCCAGCAGCTTACCTTTAGAGGGGGAGAATGGCTACACCTTC.

The chain carries TRBV5-5 and TRBJ1-1; D remains ambiguous. The ends were cut back, 2 bases at V and 10 bases at J, with 9 bases in the middle. The CDR3 runs to 11 residues. Germline CDR1 SGHKS, CDR2 YYEKEE (reference sequence). The CDR3 sequence: CASSLSHTAFF. The CDR3 DNA sequence: TGTGCCAGCAGCTTAAGCCATACAGCTTTCTTT. Based on the CDR3 plus reference TRBV5-5 and TRBJ1-1, the full variable domain is DAGVTQSPTHLIKTRGQQVTLRCSPISGHKSVSWYQQVLGQGPQFIFQYYEKEERGRGNFPDRFSARQFPNYSSELNVNALLLGDSALYLCASSLSHTAFFGQGTRLTVV.

This clone was seen at least ten times. Here the CDR3 reads CAWSAGSPLHF. DNA for the CDR3: TGTGCCTGGAGTGCCGGTTCACCCCTCCACTTT. The chain employs TRBV30 and TRBJ1-6, with D uncertain. Trimming took 1 base from V and 9 from J, leaving 4 bases between them. This CDR3 has 11 residues. CDR1 GTSNPN and CDR2 SVGIG come from the germline V gene (reference sequence).

The chain recombines TRBV7-9 with TRBJ2-6; no clear D gene. V was pared by 10 bases and J by 0 bases, with 7 bases between. The CDR3 is 13 residues long. CDR1 and CDR2 (germline): SEHNR, FQNEAQ (reference sequence). The chain's CDR3 is CAIRYSGANVLTF. CDR3 coding DNA: TGTGCCATCAGGTACTCTGGGGCCAACGTCCTGACTTTC.

The chain has TRBV24-1 and TRBJ1-4; TRBD1 agrees at 9 bases. Trimming removed 3 bases from V and 7 bases from J; junction bases left unmatched: 5. This CDR3 has 15 amino acids. CDR1 and CDR2 from the germline V gene are KGHDR and SFDVKD. The CDR3 DNA reads as TGTGCCACCAGTGATGGGGACAGGGTTCTTGAAAAACTGTTTTTT. Translated, it gives CATSDGDRVLEKLFF.

This clone was observed once. The chain links TRBV7-3 to TRBJ2-5; TRBD1 matches 8 bases. The CDR3 runs 15 residues. The V segment lost 4 bases and the J segment 2 bases; nucleotides outside the gene matches: 6. The germline V gene encodes CDR1 SGHTA and CDR2 FQGTGA. The CDR3, as DNA: TGTGCCAGCAGCTACTTCGGGACAGGACAAGAGACCCAGTACTTC. Its protein product is CASSYFGTGQETQYF.

The chain combines TRBV3-1 (or the pseudogene TRBV3-2) with TRBJ2-3; D is unresolved. The V gene's germline CDR1 is LGHDT and CDR2 YNNKEL (reference sequence). The ends were cut back, 1 base at V and 4 bases at J, with 6 bases in the middle. The CDR3 runs to 13 residues. The CDR3 here is CASSQGASDTQYF. Here the CDR3 DNA reads TGTGCCAGCAGCCAAGGAGCGTCAGATACGCAGTATTTT.

This chain connects TRBV29-1 to TRBJ1-1; D remains ambiguous. From germline, CDR1 is SQVTM and CDR2 ANQGSEA. CDR3 size: 15 residues. The ends were cut back, 6 bases at V and 1 base at J, with 18 bases in the middle. The CDR3 sequence: CSVGDIGLGNTEAFF. CDR3 DNA: TGCAGCGTCGGTGACATAGGTTTAGGGAACACTGAAGCTTTCTTT.

The rearrangement joins TRBV5-1 to TRBJ2-1; D may be TRBD1 (5 bases). Germline V gene data show CDR1 as SGHRS and CDR2 as YFSETQ. Trimming cost V 0 bases and J 3 bases, with 10 bases left between them. The CDR3 is made up of 15 amino acids. The CDR3 bases are TGCGCCAGCAGCTTGGGTGGGGCAGACTACAATGAGCAGTTCTTC. Translated: CASSLGGADYNEQFF.

About this clone itself: Other nucleotide sequences from this sample produce the same CDR3. V and J are TRBV19 and TRBJ1-3, with a weak D call TRBD1 (5 bases). Trimming cost V 2 bases and J 2 bases, with 7 bases left between them. Germline V lookup: CDR1 LNHDA, CDR2 SQIVND (reference sequence). This CDR3 is built from 14 residues. CDR3 sequence (DNA): TGTGCCAGTAGTATACAAGGGGCTGGAAACACCATATATTTT. It translates to CASSIQGAGNTIYF.

The chain recombines TRBV5-1 with TRBJ1-2; D is perhaps TRBD1 (5 bases). In germline, CDR1 is SGHRS, CDR2 YFSETQ. This CDR3 has 14 residues. Trimming shortened V by 3 bases and J by 3 bases, and 12 bases separated the two germline ends. The CDR3 region is CASSWEGTDYGYTF. The CDR3 DNA is TGCGCCAGCAGCTGGGAAGGGACTGACTATGGCTACACCTTC.

J is TRBJ2-3 and V is TRBV7-9; possible D gene TRBD2, 5 bases. The CDR3 is 15 amino acids. The germline V and J ends were trimmed by 6 bases and 1 base, with 14 bases remaining between them. Germline V gene sequence: CDR1 SEHNR, CDR2 FQNEAQ (reference sequence). CDR3 DNA: TGTGCCAGCAGTTCACCGGCGCGGGGCACAGATACGCAGTATTTT. Its protein is CASSSPARGTDTQYF. Complete variable domain (other parts from reference TRBV7-9 and TRBJ2-3): DTGVSQNPRHKITKRGQNVTFRCDPISEHNRLYWYRQTLGQGPEFLTYFQNEAQLEKSRLLSDRFSAERPKGSFSTLEIQRTEQGDSAMYLCASSSPARGTDTQYFGPGTRLTVL.